The 20 T cell receptor beta chains below come from one sample, sequenced in a study of blood T cell repertoires in COVID-19. Data came from immunoSEQ multiplex PCR; TCRdb stores just in-frame clones and leaves some out. Of more than 150,000 clones in the sample, about four fifths were seen once. Material: peripheral blood. The receptors were gathered from a human donor in a cohort sampled during active COVID-19.

The rearrangement links TRBV10-3 to TRBJ2-5; D might be TRBD2 (5 bases). This CDR3 has 17 residues. Germline loops: CDR1 ENHRY, CDR2 SYGVKD. Trimming pared 5 bases from V and 5 bases from J, leaving 24 bases between. CDR3 nucleotide sequence: TGTGCCATCAGTACTTCTTCCGTGGGTGATCGGAGGGAGACCCAGTACTTC. Protein sequence: CAISTSSVGDRRETQYF.

This clone was seen a handful of times. The chain combines TRBV10-1 with TRBJ2-7, with a possible D match to TRBD1 (6 bases). This CDR3 has 13 residues. In germline, CDR1 is WNHNN, CDR2 SYGVQD (reference sequence). Between the trimmed V and J ends, which lost 2 bases and 7 bases, there was a span of 12 bases. The CDR3 is CASSEDRLREQYF. Here the CDR3 DNA reads TGCGCCAGCAGTGAGGACAGGCTCAGGGAGCAGTACTTC.

The count of this clone is one. This chain uses TRBV7-6 with TRBJ2-7; D ambiguous. The germline gives CDR1 SGHVS, CDR2 FNYEAQ. The CDR3 covers 15 residues. Trimming took 3 bases from V and 5 from J, leaving 17 bases between them. CDR3 DNA: TGTGCCAGCAGCTTTGAAGGATTAGTTGACAACGAGCAGTACTTC. Its protein is CASSFEGLVDNEQYF.

The gene calls are TRBV4-1 and TRBJ1-2, with D unresolved. In germline, CDR1 is MGHRA, CDR2 YSYEKL. V shed 0 bases and J shed 4 bases, with 18 bases lying between them. The CDR3 is 17 residues long. The CDR3 reads CASSQDQVGKSGYGYTF. The DNA of the CDR3 is TGCGCCAGCAGCCAAGATCAGGTAGGGAAAAGCGGCTATGGCTACACCTTC.

The chain couples TRBV7-3 to TRBJ2-7; the match to TRBD1 covers 10 bases. CDR1 SGHTA and CDR2 FQGTGA come from the germline V gene. J gave up 3 bases and V 5 bases, and 7 bases lay outside the gene matches. The CDR3 totals 15 residues. CDR3 loop: CASSPTGTGDYEQYF. The CDR3 DNA reads as TGTGCCAGCAGCCCGACCGGGACAGGGGACTACGAGCAGTACTTC.

The genes are TRBV5-8 and TRBJ1-2; possibly TRBD1 for D (5 bases). Deletions cut 0 bases from V and 5 bases from J, with 8 bases between. This CDR3 is 13 amino acids long. Germline lookup yields CDR1 SGHTS and CDR2 YDEGEE. The DNA for the CDR3 is TGTGCCAGCAGCTTGGTTTCAGGGTATGGCTACACCTTC. Protein: CASSLVSGYGYTF.

This chain uses TRBV30 with TRBJ1-4; D is unclear. V was cut by 1 base and J by 5 bases, with 17 bases left in between. This CDR3 is built from 16 residues. The germline V gene encodes CDR1 GTSNPN and CDR2 SVGIG (reference sequence). The CDR3 here is CAWSADGSWRNEKLFF. The CDR3 DNA reads TGTGCCTGGAGTGCCGACGGGAGCTGGCGGAATGAAAAACTGTTTTTT.

This sequence joins TRBV7-2 and TRBJ1-3; 10 bases agree with TRBD1. Germline assignment: CDR1 SGHTA and CDR2 FQGNSA. The CDR3 length is 15 residues. Losses at the gene ends were 6 bases for V and 6 bases for J; bases not matched to a gene: 8. The CDR3, as DNA: TGTGCCAGCAGTCTGCGGGACAGGGGTTTAAACACCATATATTTT. Translated: CASSLRDRGLNTIYF.

The chain has TRBV27 and TRBJ1-4; no clear D. The CDR3 extends over 16 amino acids. CDR1 is MNHEY and CDR2 is SMNVEV in the germline V gene (reference sequence). The germline V and J ends were trimmed by 6 bases and 0 bases, with 14 bases remaining between them. The CDR3 nucleotides read TGTGCCAGCAGGAGGGCGGGAAACCCAACTAATGAAAAACTGTTTTTT. It codes for CASRRAGNPTNEKLFF.

This chain links TRBV6-5 with TRBJ1-4, with D maybe TRBD1 (5 bases). The V gene lost 8 bases and the J gene lost 5 bases, with 18 bases spanning the gap. CDR1 and CDR2 from the germline V gene are MNHEY and SVGAGI. This CDR3 has 15 amino acids. CDR3 nucleotide sequence: TGTGCCAGCGTGAAGGTGGGGGGTGTGAATGAAAAACTGTTTTTT. This gives the protein CASVKVGGVNEKLFF.

This chain links TRBV7-9 with TRBJ2-1; TRBD2 matches 8 bases. Unmatched junction bases numbered 10, after V lost 5 bases and J lost 4 bases. The CDR3 is 16 residues long. The germline V gene encodes CDR1 SEHNR and CDR2 FQNEAQ (reference sequence). This CDR3 reads CASSRQVAGTYNEQFF. The CDR3 DNA is TGTGCCAGCAGCCGCCAGGTAGCGGGGACTTACAATGAGCAGTTCTTC.

This rearrangement joins TRBV2 to TRBJ1-1; the D gene is possibly TRBD1 (6 bases). This CDR3 has 14 residues. V was pared by 6 bases and J by 6 bases, with 17 bases between. The V gene's germline CDR1 is SNHLY and CDR2 FYNNEI. CDR3 sequence reads: CASSDPAGAAEAFF. The DNA of the CDR3 is TGTGCCAGCAGCGATCCAGCGGGGGCAGCTGAAGCTTTCTTT. Variable domain in full (rest from reference TRBV2 and TRBJ1-1): EPEVTQTPSHQVTQMGQEVILRCVPISNHLYFYWYRQILGQKVEFLVSFYNNEISEKSEIFDDQFSVERPDGSNFTLKIRSTKLEDSAMYFCASSDPAGAAEAFFGQGTRLTVV.

The chain uses TRBV11-2 and TRBJ2-7; 10 positions agree with TRBD2. CDR1 is SGHAT, CDR2 FQNNGV, per germline. This CDR3 is built from 15 residues. The V gene end was trimmed by 2 bases and the J gene end by 2 bases; junction bases not matched to a gene: 3. The CDR3 here is CASSLSSGGAYEQYF. In DNA, the CDR3 is TGTGCCAGCAGCTTATCCAGCGGGGGGGCCTACGAGCAGTACTTC.

This chain uses TRBV5-4 with TRBJ2-5; no clear D gene. V lost 3 bases and J 0 bases, leaving 9 bases between the germline ends. Looked up from germline, CDR1 is SGHNT and CDR2 is YYREEE (reference sequence). There are 14 residues in the CDR3. CDR3 amino acids: CASSSGLYQETQYF. The CDR3 region has the DNA TGTGCCAGCAGCTCGGGTCTGTACCAAGAGACCCAGTACTTC.

The chain joins TRBV12-3 or TRBV12-4 to TRBJ1-2; 7 nucleotides align to TRBD1. The CDR3 loop spans 13 amino acids. V lost 3 bases to trimming and J lost 7 bases; unmatched junction nucleotides: 5. CDR3 coding DNA: TGTGCCAGCAGTTTCGGGACAGTTGCTGGCTACACCTTC. It is translated as CASSFGTVAGYTF.

The chain links TRBV9 to TRBJ2-2; D gene uncertain. Trimming shortened V by 1 base and J by 1 base, and 11 bases separated the two germline ends. This CDR3 has 16 residues. From germline, CDR1 is SGDLS and CDR2 YYNGEE. In nucleotides, the CDR3 is TGTGCCAGCAGCGTATCTGGCAGGTGGAACACCGGGGAGCTGTTTTTT. This translates into CASSVSGRWNTGELFF.

This clone appeared once. The V gene is TRBV19, the J gene TRBJ2-3; 9 nucleotides agree with TRBD1. The CDR3 loop spans 16 amino acids. V shed 3 bases and J 1 base; nucleotides not matched to a gene: 5. Germline assignment: CDR1 LNHDA and CDR2 SQIVND (reference sequence). The CDR3 nucleotides read TGTGCCAGTAGTATGGACAGGGGCCCTCGCACAGATACGCAGTATTTT. Amino acids: CASSMDRGPRTDTQYF. Full variable domain (missing parts from reference TRBV19 and TRBJ2-3): DGGITQSPKYLFRKEGQNVTLSCEQNLNHDAMYWYRQDPGQGLRLIYYSQIVNDFQKGDIAEGYSVSREKKESFPLTVTSAQKNPTAFYLCASSMDRGPRTDTQYFGPGTRLTVL.

This chain connects TRBV4-1 to TRBJ2-5, with D perhaps TRBD1 (5 bases). The V end lost 0 bases, the J end lost 5 bases, and 10 bases lay between the germline ends. CDR3 length: 14 amino acids. Germline CDR1 MGHRA, CDR2 YSYEKL. CDR3 region: CASSQDQGTETQYF. The DNA for the CDR3 is TGCGCCAGCAGCCAAGACCAGGGAACGGAGACCCAGTACTTC.

The chain is built from TRBV7-3 and TRBJ2-5, with a possible D match to TRBD2 (7 bases). Germline V lookup: CDR1 SGHTA, CDR2 FQGTGA. The CDR3 is 15 amino acids. The germline V and J ends were trimmed by 4 bases and 2 bases, with 14 bases remaining between them. The DNA for the CDR3 is TGTGCCAGCAGCTCCTATGGGGGGGCTCAAGAGACCCAGTACTTC. Protein sequence: CASSSYGGAQETQYF.

The rearrangement joins TRBV19 to TRBJ2-7; 7 bases align to TRBD1. V dropped 5 bases and J dropped 5; count of bases not matched to a gene: 18. The germline CDR1 and CDR2 sequences are LNHDA and SQIVND (reference sequence). The CDR3 consists of 17 residues. This CDR3 reads CASSPTGRFDLGDEQYF. CDR3 nucleotide sequence: TGTGCCAGTAGTCCGACAGGGCGCTTTGATCTTGGGGACGAGCAGTACTTC.